The sequence of this T cell receptor (beta chain) was determined in a study of blood T cell repertoires in COVID-19. The wider study: Researchers got acute and convalescent COVID-19 samples from the United States, Italy and Spain. Sources were T cells, B-cell-depleted T cells, or PBMCs; the material itself was cDNA or gDNA.

In the authors' methods: Amplification with reference gene primers provided the estimates of nucleated cell counts. Only in-frame clones appear in the TCRdb table, and some are missing; sequencing was by immunoSEQ multiplex PCR. V and J calls and clone size follow that table, whereas D and trimming were derived from the DNA. The table includes 61,000 or so clones, roughly 80% detected once. With 5 bases removed from V and 0 bases from J, the gap between germline ends came to 14 bases. The CDR3 spans 15 residues. Germline-derived CDR1 and CDR2 are LNHNV and YYDKDF (reference sequence). The sequence came from a woman in her 70s with acute or convalescent COVID-19. The chain employs TRBV15 and TRBJ2-7; possible D gene TRBD1, 6 bases. What was sequenced was peripheral blood. This chain's CDR3 is CATSVYDRTSYEQYF. CDR3 DNA: TGTGCCACCAGCGTATACGACAGGACCTCCTACGAGCAGTACTTC.